This T cell receptor beta chain comes out of a study of T-cell memory formation after mild COVID-19. V lost 0 bases, J lost 4 bases, and 9 bases lay in between. The CDR3 consists of 14 residues. Germline CDR1 is SGHRS and CDR2 is YFSETQ. This clonotype was seen a few times. Its antigen is undetermined. 5'RACE with constant-segment primers built TCRalpha and TCRbeta cDNA libraries with UMIs. TCRdb independently ran MiXCR on the 5' RACE reads; one entry per CDR3 protein. The table has about 350,000 distinct CDR3 sequences, 20% to 25% seen once; the top ten hold around 20%. Findings and caveats of the study: Shrinking CD4+ clones were chiefly CM and EM; CD8+ ones were chiefly EMRA. Pre-infection memory harbored some responding clones, suggesting cross-reactive memory joined. Whereas later expanders leaned CD4+, clones contracting day 15 to 85 showed a balanced CD4/CD8 makeup.

The sequence was collected from a man between 18 and 29 years old who had mild COVID-19 (a few samples of this study predate the infection). Cell type and time point are not known. The chain links TRBV5-1 to TRBJ2-3, with D possibly matching TRBD2 (5 bases). Sequenced input: PBMCs or a T cell subset sorted from them (not recorded which). DNA for the CDR3: TGCGCCAGCAGCTTGGCGGGGTGGGCAGATACGCAGTATTTT. It codes for CASSLAGWADTQYF.